This entry features one T cell receptor beta chain sequence. Its antigen is as yet unknown. The entry originates in a study of monozygotic twins with cystic fibrosis. Regarding the study as a whole: Unrelated CF individuals shared fewer identical clonotypes than monozygotic CF twins.

Sequencing used immunoSEQ multiplex PCR; TCRdb keeps in-frame clones, though not all of them. The data contain some 22,000 clones, approximately 98% of them seen just once; the ten biggest clones take up 0.12% to 0.15%. Germline CDR1 and CDR2: SGHTA and FQGNSA. This CDR3 comprises 14 residues. Trimming took 3 bases from V and 6 from J, leaving 11 bases between them. This sequence originates from a girl aged 10 to 17 with cystic fibrosis. Sequencing was performed on blood. The rearrangement uses TRBV7-2 and TRBJ2-2; D may be TRBD2 (5 bases). The DNA for the CDR3 is TGTGCCAGCAGCTTCCATCAACTAGCCGGGGAGCTGTTTTTT. Protein sequence: CASSFHQLAGELFF.